The next 10 T cell receptor beta chains were all read from a single sample in a study of shared clonotypes between healthy human individuals. Repertoires were generated with immunoSEQ multiplex PCR, while TCRdb's copy carries only in-frame clones and drops some. The sample holds over 2 million clones; approximately 90% are singletons and the top ten take 0.3% to 0.4%. The specimen was naive CD4+ T cells from PBMCs. Subset of the sample: CD45RA+ positively selected. These receptors were obtained from a man in his late teens or twenties in good health. Some clones in this sample may be carry-over from other donors' samples.

The chain combines TRBV4-3 with TRBJ2-2, with D perhaps TRBD1 (6 bases). V gave up 5 bases and J gave up 2 bases, with 15 bases separating them. The CDR3 extends over 16 amino acids. CDR1 is LGHNA, CDR2 YSLEER, per germline. CDR3 sequence (DNA): TGCGCCAGCAGCTACAAGCTGGGACATAACACCGGGGAGCTGTTTTTT. It specifies CASSYKLGHNTGELFF.

The chain employs TRBV6-1 and TRBJ2-7; 8 bases agree with TRBD1. Per the germline V gene, CDR1 is MNHNS and CDR2 is SASEGT. The CDR3 loop spans 15 amino acids. The J segment lost 3 bases and the V segment lost 7 bases, leaving 11 bases of the junction unmatched. The CDR3 sequence: CASNQPGQAFYEQYF. Here the CDR3 DNA reads TGTGCCAGCAATCAACCGGGACAGGCCTTCTACGAGCAGTACTTC.

The chain is built from TRBV27 and TRBJ2-1; 11 bases align to TRBD2. Germline CDR1 and CDR2: MNHEY and SMNVEV (reference sequence). With V trimmed by 1 base and J by 5 bases, 4 bases remained unmatched. The CDR3 is 16 amino acids. As DNA, the CDR3 is TGTGCCAGCAGTTTATTTGGGACTAGCGGAAACAATGAGCAGTTCTTC. This gives the protein CASSLFGTSGNNEQFF.

The chain carries TRBV6-6 and TRBJ1-1; D gene unclear. The CDR3 loop spans 15 amino acids. Germline CDR1 reads MNHNY; CDR2 reads SVGAGI (reference sequence). V was trimmed by 11 bases and J by 4 bases, leaving 23 bases between them. In DNA, the CDR3 is TGTGCCGGCGGGAATGAGGGAGGGAGGCGCACTGAAGCTTTCTTT. Amino acids: CAGGNEGGRRTEAFF.

This clone is a singleton in its sample. The chain has TRBV4-1 and TRBJ1-3; possible D gene TRBD1, 5 bases. Between the trimmed V and J ends, which lost 1 base and 3 bases, there was a span of 16 bases. The CDR3 is 17 residues long. Germline values: CDR1 MGHRA, CDR2 YSYEKL. In DNA form, the CDR3 reads TGCGCCAGCAGCCAAGGCGTAGCCCGGGGCGGTGGAAACACCATATATTTT. This translates into CASSQGVARGGGNTIYF.

The gene calls are TRBV9 and TRBJ2-7, with D tentatively TRBD1 or TRBD2 (5 bases each). There are 14 residues in the CDR3. Trimming removed 2 bases from V and 7 bases from J, with 16 bases in between. Per the germline V gene, CDR1 is SGDLS and CDR2 is YYNGEE. The CDR3 reads CASSVGTAPGEQYF. CDR3 DNA sequence: TGTGCCAGCAGCGTCGGGACCGCCCCGGGGGAGCAGTACTTC.

The chain links TRBV5-6 to TRBJ1-5; D is undetermined. CDR3 size: 14 residues. V was cut by 4 bases and J by 2 bases, with 10 bases left in between. Germline V gives CDR1 SGHDT, CDR2 YYEEEE. The CDR3 region is CASSRPGGNQPQHF. Written as DNA, the CDR3 is TGTGCCAGCAGCCGGCCAGGTGGCAATCAGCCCCAGCATTTT.

The chain joins TRBV9 to TRBJ2-1, with 9 bases matching TRBD2. Germline lookup yields CDR1 SGDLS and CDR2 YYNGEE. The CDR3 is 16 residues long. After removal of 4 bases from V and 7 bases from J, the junction contained 12 bases not matched to a gene. CDR3 region: CASSLRREGAWNEQFF. In DNA, the CDR3 is TGTGCCAGCAGCTTACGGCGGGAGGGCGCGTGGAATGAGCAGTTCTTC. Drawing the rest from reference TRBV9 and TRBJ2-1, the complete variable domain is DSGVTQTPKHLITATGQRVTLRCSPRSGDLSVYWYQQSLDQGLQFLIQYYNGEERAKGNILERFSAQQFPDLHSELNLSSLELGDSALYFCASSLRREGAWNEQFFGPGTRLTVL.

This clone was seen just once. This rearrangement joins TRBV5-4 to TRBJ1-6; 9 bases agree with TRBD1. Germline V gene data show CDR1 as SGHNT and CDR2 as YYREEE (reference sequence). The V segment lost 0 bases and the J segment 8 bases; nucleotides outside the gene matches: 3. The CDR3 runs 15 residues. CDR3 sequence (DNA): TGTGCCAGCAGCTTGGCGGGGACAGGGTATTCACCCCTCCACTTT. The encoded protein is CASSLAGTGYSPLHF.

This clone was seen a handful of times. The genes are TRBV11-2 and TRBJ1-4; D unclear. Germline CDR1 and CDR2: SGHAT and FQNNGV. The CDR3 runs to 13 residues. Trimming pared 2 bases from V and 8 bases from J, leaving 9 bases between. CDR3 amino acids: CASSLRTGEKLFF. The CDR3 DNA reads as TGTGCCAGCAGCTTAAGAACGGGAGAAAAACTGTTTTTT. Together with reference TRBV11-2 and TRBJ1-4, the CDR3 gives the full variable domain: EAGVAQSPRYKIIEKRQSVAFWCNPISGHATLYWYQQILGQGPKLLIQFQNNGVVDDSQLPKDRFSAERLKGVDSTLKIQPAKLEDSAVYLCASSLRTGEKLFFGSGTQLSVL.